Below, one TCR beta chain is given with its context. Its antigen is as yet unknown. This specimen comes from a study of long-term antiretroviral therapy in people with HIV. Whole-study results and caveats: All time points showed a repertoire dominated by clones expanded before ART. ART adherence was not documented, and neither viral resistance nor therapy changes had any data.

Researchers report immunoSEQ v3.0 was run at survey level. Here immunoSEQ multiplex PCR was the method, and the copy in TCRdb shows in-frame clones only, minus some. The sample includes around 15,000 clones, more than 75% of them seen just once. Sequencing was performed on unsorted PBMCs, taken 6.9 years after starting antiretroviral therapy. The receptor comes from a man in his fifties with HIV.

CDR3 loop: CASNRGNYGYTF. As DNA, the CDR3 is TGTGCCAGCAACCGCGGAAACTATGGCTACACCTTC. This chain joins TRBV2 and TRBJ1-2; D not resolved. CDR3 length: 12 residues. V lost 7 bases and J lost 2, with 8 bases in between. From germline, CDR1 is SNHLY and CDR2 FYNNEI.